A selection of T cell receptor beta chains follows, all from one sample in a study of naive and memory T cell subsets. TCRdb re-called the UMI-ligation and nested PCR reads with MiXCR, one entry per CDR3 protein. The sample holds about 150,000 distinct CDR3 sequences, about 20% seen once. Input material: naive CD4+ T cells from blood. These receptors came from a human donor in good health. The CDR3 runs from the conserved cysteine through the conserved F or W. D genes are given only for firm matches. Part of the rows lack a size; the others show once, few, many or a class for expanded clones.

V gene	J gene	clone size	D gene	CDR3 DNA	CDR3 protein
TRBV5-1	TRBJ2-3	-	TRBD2	TGCGCCAGCAGCTTGGATAGCGGGAGTACAGATACGCAGTATTTT	CASSLDSGSTDTQYF
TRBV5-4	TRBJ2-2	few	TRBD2	TGTGCCAGCAGCCCGGTCCCTAGCGGGAACACCGGGGAGCTGTTTTTT	CASSPVPSGNTGELFF
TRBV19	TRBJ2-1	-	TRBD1	TGTGCCAGTAGTCCACGGACAGGGGTAGGGCTCGGGGATGAGCAGTTCTTC	CASSPRTGVGLGDEQFF
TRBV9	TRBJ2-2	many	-	TGTGCCAGCAGCGTAGAATTACCGGGGAACACCGGGGAGCTGTTTTTT	CASSVELPGNTGELFF
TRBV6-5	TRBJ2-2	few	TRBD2	TGTGCCAGCAGTCTTCGGACTAGTTGGACCGGGGAGCTGTTTTTT	CASSLRTSWTGELFF
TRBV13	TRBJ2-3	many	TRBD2	TGTGCCAGCAGTTCAGTCCTAGCGGGACTCACAGATACGCAGTATTTT	CASSSVLAGLTDTQYF
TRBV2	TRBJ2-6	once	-	TGTGCCAGCAAGTCGCACCTTGACCGCCTTAACTCTGGGGCCAACGTCCTGACTTTC	CASKSHLDRLNSGANVLTF
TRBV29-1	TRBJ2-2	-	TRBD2	TGCAGCGTGAGGGCGGGACTACTTGCCGGGGAGCTGTTTTTT	CSVRAGLLAGELFF
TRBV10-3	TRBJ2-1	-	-	TGTGCCATCAGTGCCACGGGAGTAGGCTACAATGAGCAGTTCTTC	CAISATGVGYNEQFF
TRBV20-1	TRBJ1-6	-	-	TGCAGTGCTAGGAAGGCGGGAAGGGACCCCAATTCACCCCTCCACTTT	CSARKAGRDPNSPLHF
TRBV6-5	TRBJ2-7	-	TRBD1	TGTGCCAGCACCAAGGGCAGGGGGCCCTACGAGCAGTACTTC	CASTKGRGPYEQYF
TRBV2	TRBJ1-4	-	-	TGTGCCAGCAGTGAAGCGGAACAGGGAGGGGAAAAACTGTTTTTT	CASSEAEQGGEKLFF
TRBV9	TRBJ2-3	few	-	TGTGCCAGCAGCCTCACCCTCGACCCCACAGATACGCAGTATTTT	CASSLTLDPTDTQYF
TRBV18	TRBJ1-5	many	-	TGTGCCAGCTCACCTCCCAGGGTCAAGAACAATCAGCCCCAGCATTTT	CASSPPRVKNNQPQHF
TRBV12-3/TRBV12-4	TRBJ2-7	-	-	TGTGCCAGCACCCTCGGGGCATTGAGTTCCTACGAGCAGTACTTC	CASTLGALSSYEQYF
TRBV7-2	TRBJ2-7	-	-	TGTGCCAGCAGCTTAGGGACATCCCTGAACGAGCAGTACTTC	CASSLGTSLNEQYF
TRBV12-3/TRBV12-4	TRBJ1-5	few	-	TGTGCCAGCAGTAACACGATAACCCAGCATTTT	CASSNTITQHF
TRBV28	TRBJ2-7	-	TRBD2	TGTGCCAGCAGTACGAGCGGGGCTCTAAACGAGCAGTACTTC	CASSTSGALNEQYF
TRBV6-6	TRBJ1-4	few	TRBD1	TGTGCCAGCAACATGAGACAGGGAGAAAAACTGTTTTTT	CASNMRQGEKLFF
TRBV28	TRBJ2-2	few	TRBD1	TGTGCCAGCAGAAGACAGGGGGCGCGTACCGGGGAGCTGTTTTTT	CASRRQGARTGELFF
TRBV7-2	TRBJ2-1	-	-	TGTGCCAGCAGCTTCCCCTTGGGGGGAGTGAACTTCAATGAGCAGTTCTTC	CASSFPLGGVNFNEQFF
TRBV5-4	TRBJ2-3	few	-	TGTGCCAGCAGCCGTACTAGTGATACGCAGTATTTT	CASSRTSDTQYF
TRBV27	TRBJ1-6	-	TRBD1	TGTGCCAGCAGTTTCAAGACAGGGAGCTCCTATAATTCACCCCTCCACTTT	CASSFKTGSSYNSPLHF
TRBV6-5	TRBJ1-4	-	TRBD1	TGTGCCAGCTCTTCAATTCCAGGGGGCCGGGAAAAACTGTTTTTT	CASSSIPGGREKLFF
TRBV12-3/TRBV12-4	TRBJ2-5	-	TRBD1	TGTGCCAGCAGTTTTCTCGGGACAGGGACGGAGACCCAGTACTTC	CASSFLGTGTETQYF
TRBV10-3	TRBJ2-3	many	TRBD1	TGTGCCATCAGTAGGACAGGGGCAGATACGCAGTATTTT	CAISRTGADTQYF
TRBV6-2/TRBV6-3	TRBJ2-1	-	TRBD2	TGTGCCAGCAGTTACAAGGCAAAAACTAGCGGGAGGGCCCCCTACAATGAGCAGTTCTTC	CASSYKAKTSGRAPYNEQFF
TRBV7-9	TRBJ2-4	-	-	TGTGCCAGCAGCCTCCGACCGGTACTAGCCAAAAACATTCAGTACTTC	CASSLRPVLAKNIQYF
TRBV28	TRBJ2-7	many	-	TGTGCCAGCAATTACGGGACTCCCTACGAGCAGTACTTC	CASNYGTPYEQYF
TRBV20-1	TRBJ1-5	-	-	TGCAGTTTTTTTAACCCCTCGGTTCCGGCCCAGCATTTT	CSFFNPSVPAQHF
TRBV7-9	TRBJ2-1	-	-	TGTGCCAGCAGCTTAGGAGCCAATGAGCAGTTCTTC	CASSLGANEQFF
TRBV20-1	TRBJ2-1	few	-	TGCAGTGCTAGGACTAGCTACAATGAGCAGTTCTTC	CSARTSYNEQFF
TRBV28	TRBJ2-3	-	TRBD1	TGTGCCAGCAGTCCCTCGGGGACAGGCTTGAGGACGCAGTATTTT	CASSPSGTGLRTQYF
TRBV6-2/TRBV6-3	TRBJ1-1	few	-	TGTGCCAGCACCGACAATCGCCAGGACTTGAACACTGAAGCTTTCTTT	CASTDNRQDLNTEAFF
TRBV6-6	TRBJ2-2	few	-	TGTGCCAGCAGTCTTTTCGGGGACACCGGGGAGCTGTTTTTT	CASSLFGDTGELFF
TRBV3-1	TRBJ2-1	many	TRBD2	TGTGCCAGCAGCCAAGATTATTCTAGCGGATACAATGAGCAGTTCTTC	CASSQDYSSGYNEQFF
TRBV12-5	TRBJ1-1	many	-	TGTGCTAGTGGCTCAGGGCCCACTGAAGCTTTCTTT	CASGSGPTEAFF
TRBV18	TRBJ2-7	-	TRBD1	TGTGCCAGCTCACCTACGACAGGGACCTCCTACGAGCAGTACTTC	CASSPTTGTSYEQYF
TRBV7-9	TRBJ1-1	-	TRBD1	TGTGCCAGCAGCTTAGGGACAGGCGTGAACACTGAAGCTTTCTTT	CASSLGTGVNTEAFF
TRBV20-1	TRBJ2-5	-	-	TGCAGTGCTAGAGATCAGGAGTACCAAGAGACCCAGTACTTC	CSARDQEYQETQYF
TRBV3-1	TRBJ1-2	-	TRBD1	TGTGCCAGCAGCCCTAGACAGGGGGCGCGGGGCTACACCTTC	CASSPRQGARGYTF
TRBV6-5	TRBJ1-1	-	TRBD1	TGTGCCAGCAGACCACTGGACAGGTTCTATAAAGCTTTCTTT	CASRPLDRFYKAFF
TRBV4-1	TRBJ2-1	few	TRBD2	TGCGCCAGCAGCCAAGAGACGGGACTAGCGGGACGGGCTGAGCAGTTCTTC	CASSQETGLAGRAEQFF
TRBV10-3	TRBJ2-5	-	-	TGTGCCATCAAAGGCAATAAAGAGACCCAGTACTTC	CAIKGNKETQYF
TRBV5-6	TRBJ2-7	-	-	TGTGCCAGCACCATGAACAGGGTCGGCGAGCAGTACTTC	CASTMNRVGEQYF
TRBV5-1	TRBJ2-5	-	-	TGCGCCAGCAGCTTGGTGGTAACAGGCCGAGAGACCCAGTACTTC	CASSLVVTGRETQYF
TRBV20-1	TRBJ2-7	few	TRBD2	TGCAGTGCTAGGACTAGCGGGAGGGCCCACGAGCAGTACTTC	CSARTSGRAHEQYF
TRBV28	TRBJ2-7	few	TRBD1	TGTGCCAGCAGACACAAATCCGGGACAGGGCGATACGAGCAGTACTTC	CASRHKSGTGRYEQYF
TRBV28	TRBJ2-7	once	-	TGTGCCAGCAGTTTCTTCTTACGAGAGCAGTACTTC	CASSFFLREQYF
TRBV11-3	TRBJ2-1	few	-	TGTGCCAGCAGCTTATCTAGGTCTGGCAATGAGCAGTTCTTC	CASSLSRSGNEQFF
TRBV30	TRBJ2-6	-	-	TGTGCCTGGAGTATACCGAAGGGGGCCAACGTCCTGACTTTC	CAWSIPKGANVLTF
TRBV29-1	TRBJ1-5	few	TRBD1	TGCAGCGTCGGGGGGACAGGAGATCAGCCCCAGCATTTT	CSVGGTGDQPQHF
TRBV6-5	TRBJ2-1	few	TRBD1	TGTGCCAGCAGTTACTTTCAGGGACAGGGGGGGAATGAGCAGTTCTTC	CASSYFQGQGGNEQFF
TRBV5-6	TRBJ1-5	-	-	TGTGCCAGCAGCCGTACAGGGAGGGTCAATCAGCCCCAGCATTTT	CASSRTGRVNQPQHF
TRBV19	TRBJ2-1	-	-	TGTGCCAGTACAGAGTTAGGGGGGAGCAACAATGAGCAGTTCTTC	CASTELGGSNNEQFF
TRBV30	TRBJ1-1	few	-	TGTGCCTGGAGAAGACGGGAGAACACTGAAGCTTTCTTT	CAWRRRENTEAFF